These T cell receptor beta chains were read from a single sample in a study of vaccination effects on CD4 cells after COVID-19. The antigens these receptors bind are not known. Profiling relied on immunoSEQ multiplex PCR, and the TCRdb table lists in-frame clones only, not all of them. The repertoire holds tens of thousands of clones, roughly 74% seen once, with less than 3.5% in the top ten. The sample consisted of CD4+ T cells from PBMCs cultured with SARS-CoV-2 spike peptides, taken before COVID-19 vaccination. Every receptor here comes from a human donor who received a COVID-19 vaccine. Both conserved end residues are part of each CDR3. Each record gives: D gene, J gene, V gene, clone size, CDR3 protein, CDR3 DNA. The D gene is left open where the match is weak. Part of the rows lack a size; the others show once, few, many or a class for expanded clones.

TRBD1,TRBJ1-4,TRBV6-6,-,CARSRGTGSGGGEKLFF,TGTGCCAGAAGTCGCGGGACAGGGTCGGGAGGTGGTGAAAAACTGTTTTTT
TRBD1,TRBJ2-2,TRBV2,few,CASRSRTGTGIRPGELFF,TGTGCCAGCAGGTCTCGGACAGGGACCGGGATCCGACCCGGGGAGCTGTTTTTT
-,TRBJ2-3,TRBV2,-,CASSERRVSNTDTQYF,TGTGCCAGCAGTGAACGGCGGGTCTCAAACACAGATACGCAGTATTTT
-,TRBJ1-1,TRBV29-1,few,CSVAFRENTEAFF,TGCAGCGTCGCCTTCCGGGAGAACACTGAAGCTTTCTTT
-,TRBJ1-1,TRBV5-1,-,CASSFLRGRRTEAFF,TGCGCCAGCAGCTTTCTACGGGGGAGGAGGACTGAAGCTTTCTTT
-,TRBJ1-2,TRBV6-1,-,CASSEGGVDRHGYTF,TGTGCCAGCAGTGAGGGGGGGGTAGACAGGCATGGCTACACCTTC
-,TRBJ1-2,TRBV27,-,CATLPYGALGYGYTF,TGTGCCACGCTCCCATACGGGGCGCTAGGCTATGGCTACACCTTC
-,TRBJ2-6,TRBV19,-,CASRRGEVGANVLTF,TGTGCCAGTAGGAGGGGAGAGGTGGGGGCCAACGTCCTGACTTTC
-,TRBJ2-3,TRBV24-1,once,CATSDQGAFTDTQYF,TGTGCCACCAGTGATCAGGGTGCCTTCACAGATACGCAGTATTTT
-,TRBJ2-3,TRBV25-1,-,CASSEYGGRPDTQYF,TGTGCCAGCAGTGAATACGGTGGGAGGCCAGATACGCAGTATTTT
-,TRBJ2-7,TRBV12-3/TRBV12-4,-,CAITKRSGYEQYF,TGTGCCATTACAAAGCGATCGGGTTACGAGCAGTACTTC
-,TRBJ1-2,TRBV19,-,CASSYVTTRYGYTF,TGTGCCAGTAGTTATGTGACCACTCGATATGGCTACACCTTC
-,TRBJ1-2,TRBV30,-,CAWNLEFYGYTF,TGTGCCTGGAATCTGGAGTTCTATGGCTACACCTTC
-,TRBJ2-1,TRBV21-1,-,CASSKGMGTSDNEQFF,TGTGCCAGCAGCAAAGGTATGGGGACTAGCGATAATGAGCAGTTCTTC
TRBD2,TRBJ2-2,TRBV6-4,-,CASNQNGGSGELFF,TGTGCCAGCAACCAAAACGGGGGGTCCGGGGAGCTGTTTTTT
-,TRBJ2-7,TRBV3-1/TRBV3-2,-,CASSQTSYEQYF,TGTGCCAGCAGCCAGACGTCCTACGAGCAGTACTTC